The 24 T cell receptor beta chains presented below share a single source sample, sequenced in a study of vaccination effects on CD4 cells after COVID-19. For these TCRs, the target antigens are not known. Viral peptide pool expansion of antigen-specific CD4+ T cells preceded sequencing in the ViraFEST assay. Following 10 days of culture, CD4+ T cells were isolated. Sequencing used immunoSEQ multiplex PCR; TCRdb keeps in-frame clones, though not all of them. The sample records 50,000 or so clones, 65% to 90% being singletons. Sequencing was performed on CD4+ T cells from PBMCs cultured with HCoV-229E spike peptides, taken before COVID-19 vaccination. These receptors were collected from a human donor who received a COVID-19 vaccine.

The V and J genes are TRBV5-1 and TRBJ2-3; D may match TRBD1 or TRBD2 (7 bases each). With 4 bases removed from V and 8 bases from J, the gap between germline ends came to 17 bases. This CDR3 has 14 residues. Looked up from germline, CDR1 is SGHRS and CDR2 is YFSETQ. The CDR3 nucleotides are TGCGCCAGCAGCCAAACAGGGGAGGGGATTACGCAGTATTTT. Encoded protein: CASSQTGEGITQYF.

The rearrangement links TRBV19 to TRBJ2-1, with TRBD1 identical over 9 bases. The ends lost 4 bases at V and 4 bases at J; junction bases unmatched: 5. Germline CDR1 LNHDA, CDR2 SQIVND (reference sequence). The CDR3 is made up of 15 amino acids. The CDR3 loop reads CASSTQGAAYNEQFF. The CDR3 DNA reads TGTGCCAGTAGTACACAGGGGGCCGCATACAATGAGCAGTTCTTC.

V is TRBV7-6 and J is TRBJ1-1; 11 bases map to TRBD1. CDR1 and CDR2 (germline): SGHVS, FNYEAQ. With V trimmed by 10 bases and J by 5 bases, 3 bases remained unmatched. The length of the CDR3 is 12 residues. CDR3 sequence: CATGTGGTEAFF. The DNA of the CDR3 is TGTGCCACCGGGACAGGGGGTACTGAAGCTTTCTTT.

The chain recombines TRBV28 with TRBJ1-2; 9 bases are shared with TRBD1. CDR1 is MDHEN, CDR2 SYDVKM, per germline. This CDR3 comprises 12 residues. With 6 bases clipped from V and 4 bases from J, the junction kept 0 bases outside the gene matches. DNA of the CDR3: TGTGCCAGCAGGACAGGGGGCTATGGCTACACCTTC. It encodes CASRTGGYGYTF.

The V call is TRBV7-2, the J call TRBJ2-1, with D hard to call. The CDR3 totals 11 residues. V lost 3 bases to trimming and J lost 8 bases, with 5 bases between them. Germline V gives CDR1 SGHTA, CDR2 FQGNSA. Written as DNA, the CDR3 is TGTGCCAGCAGCTTTGGCTATGAGCAGTTCTTC. Its protein is CASSFGYEQFF.

V gene TRBV5-1 combines with J gene TRBJ2-1; 9 bases map to TRBD2. The CDR3 loop spans 18 amino acids. After removal of 0 bases from V and 8 bases from J, the junction contained 15 bases not matched to a gene. The V gene's germline CDR1 is SGHRS and CDR2 YFSETQ. CDR3 region: CASSLAARGGAALDEQFF. The CDR3 DNA reads as TGCGCCAGCAGCTTGGCCGCTCGCGGGGGGGCCGCTTTGGATGAGCAGTTCTTC. The full variable domain, rest sourced from reference TRBV5-1 and TRBJ2-1, is KAGVTQTPRYLIKTRGQQVTLSCSPISGHRSVSWYQQTPGQGLQFLFEYFSETQRNKGNFPGRFSGRQFSNSRSEMNVSTLELGDSALYLCASSLAARGGAALDEQFFGPGTRLTVL.

V is TRBV10-3 and J is TRBJ1-2, with D perhaps matching TRBD1 (5 bases). V lost 0 bases to trimming and J lost 4 bases, with 12 bases between them. Germline V gene lookup returns CDR1 ENHRY and CDR2 SYGVKD. CDR3 length: 15 amino acids. The CDR3: CAISESTGTPYGYTF. The CDR3 bases are TGTGCCATCAGTGAGTCGACCGGGACTCCCTATGGCTACACCTTC.

The chain uses TRBV6-5 and TRBJ1-1; possibly TRBD1 for D (5 bases). The V end was cut by 10 bases, the J end by 2 bases, with 17 bases between. Germline V gene sequence: CDR1 MNHEY, CDR2 SVGAGI. The CDR3 is 14 amino acids. The CDR3 DNA follows: TGTGCCACCCCAGGGTTCGACCCAAACACTGAAGCTTTCTTT. This translates into CATPGFDPNTEAFF.

This chain joins TRBV7-9 and TRBJ2-7; D perhaps matches TRBD1 (5 bases). This CDR3 comprises 14 residues. V dropped 1 base and J dropped 1 base, with 8 bases sitting between them. The V gene's germline CDR1 is SEHNR and CDR2 FQNEAQ (reference sequence). The CDR3 reads CASSLVDKSYEQYV. The CDR3 DNA is TGTGCCAGCAGCTTAGTGGACAAATCCTACGAGCAGTACGTC.

The V and J genes are TRBV6-5 and TRBJ2-4; 8 bases fit TRBD1. The CDR3 spans 14 residues. With 6 bases clipped from V and 2 bases from J, the junction kept 3 bases outside the gene matches. From germline, CDR1 is MNHEY and CDR2 SVGAGI. CDR3 in DNA: TGTGCCAGCAGGAGGACAGGGACCAAAAACATTCAGTACTTC. This gives the protein CASRRTGTKNIQYF.

This sequence joins TRBV15 and TRBJ2-3; either TRBD1 or TRBD2 may fit D (5 bases each). The germline gives CDR1 LNHNV, CDR2 YYDKDF (reference sequence). The CDR3 is made up of 15 amino acids. Trimming pared 0 bases from V and 5 bases from J, leaving 12 bases between. CDR3 residues: CATSRETARGDTQYF. DNA of the CDR3: TGTGCCACCAGCAGAGAAACAGCGAGGGGAGATACGCAGTATTTT.

CDR3 nucleotides: TGTGCCAGCAGTCCTTCGGGGGCGGACGGGGAGCTGTTTTTT. Translation: CASSPSGADGELFF. V usage is TRBV7-9 and J usage is TRBJ2-2; D may be TRBD1 or TRBD2 (6 bases each). Trimming stripped 6 bases from V and 7 bases from J, with 15 bases between. The germline V gene encodes CDR1 SEHNR and CDR2 FQNEAQ (reference sequence). This CDR3 contains 14 residues.

To note about this clone: The sample holds other DNA sequences that translate to the same CDR3. The rearrangement uses TRBV29-1 and TRBJ1-4; 8 nucleotides line up with TRBD1. V trimming: 6 bases; J trimming: 2 bases; junction bases outside the gene matches: 5. CDR3 length equals 14 residues. CDR1 is SQVTM and CDR2 is ANQGSEA in the germline V gene. Here the CDR3 DNA reads TGCAGCGTCGCAGACAGGGGTACTAATGAAAAACTGTTTTTT. Its protein product is CSVADRGTNEKLFF.

This clone has only one observation. The chain couples TRBV5-1 to TRBJ2-5; 7 bases align to TRBD1. V lost 4 bases, J lost 4 bases, and 4 bases stayed unmatched. From germline, CDR1 is SGHRS and CDR2 YFSETQ. The CDR3 is made up of 13 amino acids. CDR3 amino acids: CASSPTGPETQYF. DNA for the CDR3: TGCGCCAGCAGCCCGACAGGGCCAGAGACCCAGTACTTC.

The chain combines TRBV5-1 with TRBJ2-2; tentative D call: TRBD2 (6 bases). The CDR3 is made up of 15 amino acids. From germline, CDR1 is SGHRS and CDR2 YFSETQ. Trimming left V 0 bases short and J 4 bases short, with 10 bases between. The CDR3 region has the DNA TGCGCCAGCAGCTTGGCTCCTAGCGTCACCGGGGAGCTGTTTTTT. Translating gives CASSLAPSVTGELFF.

This clone showed up just once. The chain employs TRBV14 and TRBJ2-3, with a weak D call TRBD2 (6 bases). This CDR3 has 16 amino acids. The germline CDR1 and CDR2 sequences are SGHDN and FVKESK. Trimming cost V 2 bases and J 4 bases, with 16 bases left between them. CDR3 bases: TGTGCCAGCAGCCAATCGGGCCCAGGCGGGGCAGATACGCAGTATTTT. This translates into CASSQSGPGGADTQYF.

J is TRBJ2-4 and V is TRBV6-5; tentatively, D is TRBD1 (6 bases). This CDR3 comprises 14 residues. V was cut by 7 bases and J by 0 bases, with 10 bases left in between. The germline gives CDR1 MNHEY, CDR2 SVGAGI. The CDR3 loop is CASNTGIAKNIQYF. The CDR3 nucleotides read TGTGCCAGCAATACAGGGATAGCCAAAAACATTCAGTACTTC.

The rearrangement links TRBV28 to TRBJ1-5; 11 positions agree with TRBD1. The V gene end was trimmed by 7 bases and the J gene end by 2 bases; junction bases not matched to a gene: 13. Germline lookup yields CDR1 MDHEN and CDR2 SYDVKM. The CDR3 loop spans 18 amino acids. Here the CDR3 reads CASNEGGTGGFGNQPQHF. Written as DNA, the CDR3 is TGTGCCAGCAATGAAGGGGGGACAGGGGGTTTCGGCAATCAGCCCCAGCATTTT.

The genes are TRBV7-4 and TRBJ2-4; D is unresolved. CDR3 length: 9 residues. In germline, CDR1 is SGHVT, CDR2 SQSDAQ. Trimming stripped 5 bases from V and 15 bases from J, with 8 bases between. CDR3 residues: CASSDTGYF. CDR3 bases: TGTGCCAGCAGCGACACGGGGTACTTC.

This rearrangement joins TRBV18 to TRBJ1-2; the match to TRBD1 covers 8 bases. Germline CDR1 reads KGHSH; CDR2 reads LQKENI. J gave up 4 bases and V 6 bases, and 4 bases lay outside the gene matches. The CDR3 is 13 residues long. CDR3 sequence (DNA): TGTGCCAGCTCGGGGGACAGGCTCTATGGCTACACCTTC. Protein sequence: CASSGDRLYGYTF.

This clone was counted a few times. This sequence joins TRBV10-2 and TRBJ1-6, with D perhaps TRBD1 (6 bases). The V gene lost 6 bases and the J gene lost 4 bases, with 10 bases spanning the gap. CDR1 is WSHSY and CDR2 is SAAADI in the germline V gene. This CDR3 is built from 14 residues. CDR3 in DNA: TGCGCCAGCAGCCTCGGACAGTATAATTCACCCCTCCACTTT. Translation gives CASSLGQYNSPLHF.

This chain joins TRBV15 and TRBJ1-3, with D uncertain. The CDR3 spans 16 residues. V was pared by 2 bases and J by 1 base, with 12 bases between. The germline V gene has CDR1 LNHNV and CDR2 YYDKDF (reference sequence). CDR3 nucleotide sequence: TGTGCCACCAGCAGAAAAACGGCAGGTTCTGGAAACACCATATATTTT. Translating gives CATSRKTAGSGNTIYF. Drawing the rest from reference TRBV15 and TRBJ1-3, the complete variable domain is DAMVIQNPRYQVTQFGKPVTLSCSQTLNHNVMYWYQQKSSQAPKLLFHYYDKDFNNEADTPDNFQSRRPNTSFCFLDIRSPGLGDTAMYLCATSRKTAGSGNTIYFGEGSWLTVV.

This sequence joins TRBV19 and TRBJ2-6, with D perhaps TRBD2 (6 bases). This CDR3 region has 18 residues. V was clipped by 3 bases and J by 1 base, with 16 bases between them. The germline V gene has CDR1 LNHDA and CDR2 SQIVND (reference sequence). The chain's CDR3 is CASSMAGPSFSGANVLTF. CDR3 nucleotides: TGTGCCAGTAGTATGGCGGGACCCTCATTTTCTGGGGCCAACGTCCTGACTTTC.

Only one count was recorded for this clone. V and J are TRBV2 and TRBJ2-7; TRBD1 agrees at 7 bases. The CDR3 consists of 12 residues. The V gene's germline CDR1 is SNHLY and CDR2 FYNNEI. Trimming took 7 bases from V and 1 from J; bases not matched to a gene: 1. For the CDR3, the DNA is TGTGCCAGCAACAGGGGTTCCTACGAGCAGTACGTC. This codes for CASNRGSYEQYV.